The sequence of this TCR beta chain was determined in a study of spatial heterogeneity in lung cancer. Documented time point: sample taken at primary tumor resection. The input material, whole RNA from tumor, nontumor lung or frozen PBMC, was sequenced unsorted. The donor group consisted of some 70 patients who had untreated, early-stage non-small cell lung cancer. TCR cDNA molecules were tagged individually, and each one carried a unique molecular identifier. One entry per CDR3 protein, called by TCRdb with MiXCR from the 5' RACE reads. The repertoire includes over 75,000 distinct CDR3 sequences, around 21% of them detected once, and roughly 6.2% sits in the top ten. Study conclusions and caveats: At resection, ubiquitous expanded tumor TCRs appeared in blood more than at follow-up.

The CDR3 is 15 residues long. Germline-derived CDR1 and CDR2 are GTSNPN and SVGIG (reference sequence). V shed 0 bases, J shed 7 bases, and the junction held 9 bases outside the gene matches. A remark on this clonotype: The antigen remains unidentified.

The specimen comprised PBMCs, sampled at surgery. The rearrangement uses TRBV30 and TRBJ2-1, with 7 bases identical to TRBD2. This TCR was recovered from a male donor with early-stage non-small cell lung cancer. CDR3 DNA sequence: TGTGCCTGGAGTGTAGCGGGGAGGGCCCTTAATGAGCAGTTCTTC. Amino acid sequence: CAWSVAGRALNEQFF.